This T cell receptor (beta chain) was captured by sequencing in a study of blood T cells in healthy people across ages. Using a J-beta primer mix together with a sample-barcoded 5' primer, a second PCR was run for about 6 to 11 cycles. TCRdb independently ran MiXCR on the 5' RACE reads; one entry per CDR3 protein. The sample yields approximately 900,000 distinct CDR3 sequences, under 50% seen once. Trimming removed 5 bases from V and 2 bases from J, with 13 bases in between. This CDR3 contains 15 residues. The sequenced material came from blood. This rearrangement joins TRBV12-3 or TRBV12-4 to TRBJ2-4, with D possibly being TRBD2 (6 bases). The source of this sequence is a man aged 30 to 39 in good health. CDR3 sequence reads: CASSQQEGPKNIQYF. CDR3 DNA sequence: TGTGCCAGCAGTCAACAGGAGGGTCCCAAAAACATTCAGTACTTC.